The entry that follows covers one T cell receptor (beta chain) sequence. No antigen is known for it. The sample holds no much larger clone one base away, and base qualities are not on file. The data derive from a study of T-cell reconstitution after alpha-beta-depleted transplantation in children (dated by TCRdb to 2016 to 2018). Describing the broader study: Using TCR repertoire profiling, the study quantitatively followed how T-cell immune reconstitution unfolded in children after TCRalphabeta/CD19-depleted allogeneic hematopoietic cell transplantation.

The library was obtained by PCR. Sequencer: Illumina HiSeq 2500. To normalize quantification of the TCRbeta repertoire, the TCR libraries were built with molecular barcoding that relied on unique molecular identifiers. TCRdb reworked the public reads: Q25 trimming with fastp, MiXCR clone assembly, productive beta chains retained. CDR3 protein duplicates are merged, each entry listing the most common genes and DNA. The sample includes about 900,000 distinct CDR3 sequences, with 25% to 35% observed a single time. Around 30% of the sample is in the top ten clones. Study-level results and caveats: In some patients, high TCRbeta diversity at day 60 was attributed to recipient T cells and intrathymic progenitors that had survived conditioning. Hyperexpanded clone frequencies declined over subsequent months; after one year, T-cell counts and TCRbeta diversity were mostly attributed to newly produced T cells. The apparently early recovery of alphabetaT-cell counts about two months after transplant reportedly depended on only several hundred rapidly expanded clones that came from non-depleted graft cells.

Taken with the paper, the label for treatment or condition translates to: allogeneic hematopoietic cell transplantation with graft depleted of TCRalphabeta T cells and CD19 B cells. Transplant recipients were children who received TCRalphabeta/CD19-depleted allogeneic hematopoietic cell grafts. Trimming costs V 1 base and J 5 bases, and their ends lie 11 bases apart. For CDR1 and CDR2, the germline V gene (reference sequence) lists DFQATT and SNEGSKA. Reading from cysteine to phenylalanine, the CDR3 counts 14 amino acids. The kept DNA is CDR3 alone, 42 bases in frame from the first base. The input for sequencing was PBMCs, mostly from graft donor cells, taken 360 days after TCRalphabeta/CD19-depleted stem cell transplant. This receptor was obtained from a boy in the first two years of life who had a stem cell transplant for SCID, so the T cells may come from the graft donor. The chain was built from TRBV20-1 and TRBJ1-4, with the D gene too uncertain to name. The CDR3: CSARGPNMNEKLFF. The nucleotide sequence is given as TGCAGTGCTAGAGGCCCCAACATGAATGAAAAACTGTTTTTT.